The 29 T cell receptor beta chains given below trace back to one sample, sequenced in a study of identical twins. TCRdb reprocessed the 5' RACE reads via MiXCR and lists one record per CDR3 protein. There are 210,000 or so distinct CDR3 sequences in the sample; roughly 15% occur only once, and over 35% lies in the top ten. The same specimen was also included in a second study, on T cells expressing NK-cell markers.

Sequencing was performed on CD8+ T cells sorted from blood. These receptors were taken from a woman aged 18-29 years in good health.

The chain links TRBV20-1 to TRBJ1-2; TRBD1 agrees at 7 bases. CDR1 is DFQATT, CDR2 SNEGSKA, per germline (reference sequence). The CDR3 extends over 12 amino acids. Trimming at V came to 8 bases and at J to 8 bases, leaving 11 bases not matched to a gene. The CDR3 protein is CSTPLGQRGYTF. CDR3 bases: TGCAGTACGCCGCTGGGACAGCGCGGCTACACCTTC.

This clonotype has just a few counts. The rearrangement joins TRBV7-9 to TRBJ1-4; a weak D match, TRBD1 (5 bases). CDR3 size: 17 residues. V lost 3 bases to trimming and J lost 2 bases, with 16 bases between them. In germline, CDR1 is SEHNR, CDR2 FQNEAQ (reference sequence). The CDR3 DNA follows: TGTGCCAGCAGCTTGGACCCGGGGGGTATGACTAATGAAAAACTGTTTTTT. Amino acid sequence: CASSLDPGGMTNEKLFF. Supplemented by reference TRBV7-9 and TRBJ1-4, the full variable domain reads DTGVSQNPRHKITKRGQNVTFRCDPISEHNRLYWYRQTLGQGPEFLTYFQNEAQLEKSRLLSDRFSAERPKGSFSTLEIQRTEQGDSAMYLCASSLDPGGMTNEKLFFGSGTQLSVL.

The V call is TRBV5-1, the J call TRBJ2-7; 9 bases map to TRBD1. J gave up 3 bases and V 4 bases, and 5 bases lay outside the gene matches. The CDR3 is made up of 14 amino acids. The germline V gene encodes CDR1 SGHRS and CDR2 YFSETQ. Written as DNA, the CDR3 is TGCGCCAGCAGCACAGGACAGGGGATCTACGAGCAGTACTTC. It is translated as CASSTGQGIYEQYF.

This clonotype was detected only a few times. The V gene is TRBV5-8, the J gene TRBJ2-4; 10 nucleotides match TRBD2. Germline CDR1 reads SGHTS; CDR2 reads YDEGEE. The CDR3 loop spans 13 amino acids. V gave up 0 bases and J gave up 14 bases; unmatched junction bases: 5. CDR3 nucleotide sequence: TGTGCCAGCAGCTTGGTGACCCTAGCGGGAGAGTACTTC. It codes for CASSLVTLAGEYF.

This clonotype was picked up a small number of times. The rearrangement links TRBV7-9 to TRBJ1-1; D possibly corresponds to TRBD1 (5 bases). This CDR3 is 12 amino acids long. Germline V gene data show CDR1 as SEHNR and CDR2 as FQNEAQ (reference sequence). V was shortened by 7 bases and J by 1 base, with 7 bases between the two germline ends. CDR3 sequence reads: CASNQGNTEAFF. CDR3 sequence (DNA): TGTGCCAGCAACCAGGGGAACACTGAAGCTTTCTTT.

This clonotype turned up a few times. The CDR3 nucleotides are TGTGCCAGCAGCTCCGATCAATATTACGAGCAGTACTTC. Protein: CASSSDQYYEQYF. The chain employs TRBV7-9 and TRBJ2-7; D is undetermined. The CDR3 loop spans 13 amino acids. From germline, CDR1 is SEHNR and CDR2 FQNEAQ (reference sequence). V was trimmed by 4 bases and J by 4 bases, leaving 11 bases between them.

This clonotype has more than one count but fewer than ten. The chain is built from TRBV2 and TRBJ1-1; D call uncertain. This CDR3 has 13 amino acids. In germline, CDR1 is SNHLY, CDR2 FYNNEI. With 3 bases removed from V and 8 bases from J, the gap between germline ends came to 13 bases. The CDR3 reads CASSESGGPEAFF. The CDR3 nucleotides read TGTGCCAGCAGTGAGTCGGGAGGACCCGAAGCTTTCTTT.

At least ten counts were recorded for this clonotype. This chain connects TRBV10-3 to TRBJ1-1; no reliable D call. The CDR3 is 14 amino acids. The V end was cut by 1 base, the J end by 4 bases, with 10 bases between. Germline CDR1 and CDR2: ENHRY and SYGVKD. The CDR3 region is CAISELLMATEAFF. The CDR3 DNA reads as TGTGCCATCAGTGAGTTATTAATGGCCACTGAAGCTTTCTTT.

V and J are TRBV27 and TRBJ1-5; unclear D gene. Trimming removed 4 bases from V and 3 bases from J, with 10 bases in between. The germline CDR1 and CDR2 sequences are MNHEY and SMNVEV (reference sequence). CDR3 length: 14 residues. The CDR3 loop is CASSSIDINQPQHF. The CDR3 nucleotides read TGTGCCAGCAGTTCTATTGACATCAATCAGCCCCAGCATTTT.

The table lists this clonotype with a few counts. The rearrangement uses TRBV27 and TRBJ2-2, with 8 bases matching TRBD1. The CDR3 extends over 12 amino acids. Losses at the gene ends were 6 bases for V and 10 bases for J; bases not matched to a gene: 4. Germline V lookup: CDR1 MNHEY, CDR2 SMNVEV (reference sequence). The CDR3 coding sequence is TGTGCCAGCAGGGACAGGGTTGAGGAGCTGTTTTTT. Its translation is CASRDRVEELFF.

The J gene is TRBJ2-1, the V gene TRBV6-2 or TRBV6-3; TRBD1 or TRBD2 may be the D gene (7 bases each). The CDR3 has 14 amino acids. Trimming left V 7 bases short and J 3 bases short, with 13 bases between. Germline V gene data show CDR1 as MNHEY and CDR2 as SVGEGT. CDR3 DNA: TGTGCCAGCAACCAGGGGGGGAACTACAATGAGCAGTTCTTC. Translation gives CASNQGGNYNEQFF.

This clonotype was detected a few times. CDR3 nucleotide sequence: TGTGCCAGCAGCGAGGACACTCTGAACACTGAAGCTTTCTTT. This encodes CASSEDTLNTEAFF. The V and J genes are TRBV7-9 and TRBJ1-1, with D maybe TRBD1 (5 bases). V shed 5 bases and J shed 0 bases, with 10 bases lying between them. Per germline, CDR1 SEHNR and CDR2 FQNEAQ (reference sequence). This CDR3 contains 14 residues.

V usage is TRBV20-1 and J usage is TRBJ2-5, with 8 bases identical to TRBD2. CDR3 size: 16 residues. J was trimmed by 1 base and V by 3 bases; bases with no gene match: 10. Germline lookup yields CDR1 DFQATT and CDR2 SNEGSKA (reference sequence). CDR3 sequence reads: CSARGLLLAAQETQYF. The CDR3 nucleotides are TGCAGTGCTAGGGGCCTCCTACTAGCGGCCCAAGAGACCCAGTACTTC.

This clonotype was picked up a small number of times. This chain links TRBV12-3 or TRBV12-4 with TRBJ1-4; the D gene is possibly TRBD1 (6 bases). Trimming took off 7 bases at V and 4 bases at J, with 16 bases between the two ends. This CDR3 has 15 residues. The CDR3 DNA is TGTGCCAGCACCTTAGGGGGGCTGGGTAATGAAAAACTGTTTTTT. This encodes CASTLGGLGNEKLFF.

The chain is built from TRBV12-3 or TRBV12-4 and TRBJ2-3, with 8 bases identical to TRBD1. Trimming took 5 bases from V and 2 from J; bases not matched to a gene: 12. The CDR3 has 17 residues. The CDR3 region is CASSPTRQGPYTDTQYF. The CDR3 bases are TGTGCCAGCAGTCCGACCCGACAGGGGCCCTACACAGATACGCAGTATTTT.

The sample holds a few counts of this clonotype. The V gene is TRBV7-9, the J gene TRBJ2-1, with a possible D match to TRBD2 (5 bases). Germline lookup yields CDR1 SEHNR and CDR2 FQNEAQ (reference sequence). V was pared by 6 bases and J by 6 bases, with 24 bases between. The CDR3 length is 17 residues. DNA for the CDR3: TGTGCCAGCAGTTTTAGGAGCGGCGAGGGAAGTGGCAATGAGCAGTTCTTC. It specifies CASSFRSGEGSGNEQFF.

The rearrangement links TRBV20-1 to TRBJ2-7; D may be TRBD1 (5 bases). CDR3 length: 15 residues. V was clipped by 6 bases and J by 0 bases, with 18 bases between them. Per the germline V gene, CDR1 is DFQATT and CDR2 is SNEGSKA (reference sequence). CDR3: CSAWTSLRGSYEQYF. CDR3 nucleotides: TGCAGTGCCTGGACATCTCTCCGCGGCTCCTACGAGCAGTACTTC.

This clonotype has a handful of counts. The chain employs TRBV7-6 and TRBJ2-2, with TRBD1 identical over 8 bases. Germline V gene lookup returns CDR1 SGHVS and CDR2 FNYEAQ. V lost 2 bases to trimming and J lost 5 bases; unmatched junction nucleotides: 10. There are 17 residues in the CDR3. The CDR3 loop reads CASSLIGQGALTGELFF. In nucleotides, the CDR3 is TGTGCCAGCAGCTTAATAGGTCAGGGGGCGCTTACCGGGGAGCTGTTTTTT. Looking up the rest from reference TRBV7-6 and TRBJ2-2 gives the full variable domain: GAGVSQSPRYKVTKRGQDVALRCDPISGHVSLYWYRQALGQGPEFLTYFNYEAQQDKSGLPNDRFSAERPEGSISTLTIQRTEQRDSAMYRCASSLIGQGALTGELFFGEGSRLTVL.

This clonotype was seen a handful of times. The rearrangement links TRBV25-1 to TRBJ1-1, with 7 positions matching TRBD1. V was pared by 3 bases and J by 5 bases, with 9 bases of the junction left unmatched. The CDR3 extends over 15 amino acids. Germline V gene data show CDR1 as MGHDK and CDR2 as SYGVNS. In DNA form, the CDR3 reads TGTGCCAGCAGTGACCGGGGGAGGGGGCATACTGAAGCTTTCTTT. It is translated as CASSDRGRGHTEAFF. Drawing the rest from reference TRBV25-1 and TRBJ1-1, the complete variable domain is EADIYQTPRYLVIGTGKKITLECSQTMGHDKMYWYQQDPGMELHLIHYSYGVNSTEKGDLSSESTVSRIRTEHFPLTLESARPSHTSQYLCASSDRGRGHTEAFFGQGTRLTVV.

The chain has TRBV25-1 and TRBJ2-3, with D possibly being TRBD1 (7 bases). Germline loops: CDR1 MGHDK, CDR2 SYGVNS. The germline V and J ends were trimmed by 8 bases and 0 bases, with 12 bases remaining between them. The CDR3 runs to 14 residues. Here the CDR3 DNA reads TGTGCCAGCGGCGGGACAGCCAGCACAGATACGCAGTATTTT. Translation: CASGGTASTDTQYF.

The DNA of the CDR3 is TGTGCCATCGAGGCTAGGACCGGGGAGCTGTTTTTT. Translated, it gives CAIEARTGELFF. V and J are TRBV10-3 and TRBJ2-2; D is ambiguous. V was clipped by 8 bases and J by 5 bases, with 9 bases between them. Per the germline V gene, CDR1 is ENHRY and CDR2 is SYGVKD. The CDR3 totals 12 residues.

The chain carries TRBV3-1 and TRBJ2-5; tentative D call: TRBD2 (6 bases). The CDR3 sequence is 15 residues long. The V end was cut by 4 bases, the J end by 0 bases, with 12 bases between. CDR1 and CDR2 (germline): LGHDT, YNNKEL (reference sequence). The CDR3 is CASSLEGANQETQYF. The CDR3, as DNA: TGTGCCAGCAGCCTGGAGGGAGCGAACCAAGAGACCCAGTACTTC.

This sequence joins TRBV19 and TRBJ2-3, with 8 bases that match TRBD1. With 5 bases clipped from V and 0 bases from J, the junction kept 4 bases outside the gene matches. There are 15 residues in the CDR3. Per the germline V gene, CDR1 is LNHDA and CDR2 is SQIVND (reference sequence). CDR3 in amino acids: CASSLDRDSTDTQYF. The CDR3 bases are TGTGCCAGTAGTCTGGACAGGGATAGCACAGATACGCAGTATTTT.

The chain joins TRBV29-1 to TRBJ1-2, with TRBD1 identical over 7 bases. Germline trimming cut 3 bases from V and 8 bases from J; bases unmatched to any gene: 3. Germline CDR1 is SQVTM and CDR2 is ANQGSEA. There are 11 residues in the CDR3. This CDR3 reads CSVEDRLGYTF. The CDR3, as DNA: TGCAGCGTTGAGGACAGGCTCGGCTACACCTTC. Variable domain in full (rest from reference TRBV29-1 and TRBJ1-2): SAVISQKPSRDICQRGTSLTIQCQVDSQVTMMFWYRQQPGQSLTLIATANQGSEATYESGFVIDKFPISRPNLTFSTLTVSNMSPEDSSIYLCSVEDRLGYTFGSGTRLTVV.

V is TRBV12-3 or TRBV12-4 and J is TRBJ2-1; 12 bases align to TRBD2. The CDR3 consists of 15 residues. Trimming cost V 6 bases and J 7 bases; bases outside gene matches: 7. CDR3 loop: CASSPTSGGYNEQFF. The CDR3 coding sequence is TGTGCCAGCAGCCCCACTAGCGGGGGGTATAATGAGCAGTTCTTC.

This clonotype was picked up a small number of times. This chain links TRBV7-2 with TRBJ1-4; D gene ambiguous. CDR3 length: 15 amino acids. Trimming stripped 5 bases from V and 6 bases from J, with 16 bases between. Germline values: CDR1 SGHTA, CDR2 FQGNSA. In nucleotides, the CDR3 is TGTGCCAGCAGCCTAATCCGGACGACTCATGAAAAACTGTTTTTT. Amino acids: CASSLIRTTHEKLFF.

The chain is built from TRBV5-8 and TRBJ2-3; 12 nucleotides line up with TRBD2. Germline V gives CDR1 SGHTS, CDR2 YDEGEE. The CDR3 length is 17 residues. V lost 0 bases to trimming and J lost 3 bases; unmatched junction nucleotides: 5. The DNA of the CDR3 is TGTGCCAGCAGCTTGGGATTCGGGACTAGCGGGACAGATACGCAGTATTTT. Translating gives CASSLGFGTSGTDTQYF.

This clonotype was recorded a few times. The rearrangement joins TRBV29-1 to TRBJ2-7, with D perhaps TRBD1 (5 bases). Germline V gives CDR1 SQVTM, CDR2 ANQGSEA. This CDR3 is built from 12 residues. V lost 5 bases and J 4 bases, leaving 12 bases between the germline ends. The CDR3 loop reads CSVQGARYEQYF. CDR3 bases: TGCAGCGTTCAAGGGGCACGGTACGAGCAGTACTTC.

This CDR3 reads CAISAAPGSYNEQFF. In DNA, the CDR3 is TGTGCCATCAGTGCCGCGCCGGGCTCCTACAATGAGCAGTTCTTC. The chain carries TRBV10-3 and TRBJ2-1; D not certain. Trimming removed 4 bases from V and 0 bases from J, with 10 bases in between. CDR3 length equals 15 residues. In germline, CDR1 is ENHRY, CDR2 SYGVKD.